Below are 21 T cell receptor beta chains sequenced from a single sample in a study of T cells in tuberculosis. Time point specified: new active TB diagnosis, blood taken before or within 7 days of starting treatment. Sequencing was performed with immunoSEQ multiplex PCR; in TCRdb, only in-frame clones are kept and a portion is missing. The sample contains 25,000 to 35,000 clones, 92% of which appear only once. This specimen was PBMCs, taken at tuberculosis diagnosis. The receptors shown here come from an adult with tuberculosis.

The chain joins TRBV9 to TRBJ2-5, with D perhaps matching TRBD1 (6 bases). Deletions cut 7 bases from V and 5 bases from J, with 18 bases between. CDR1 and CDR2 from the germline V gene are SGDLS and YYNGEE. The CDR3 runs 14 residues. CDR3 DNA: TGTGCCAGCGGGATGGGGGCCCCAGGGGAGACCCAGTACTTC. Translated, it gives CASGMGAPGETQYF.

The CDR3 nucleotides read TGTGCCAGCAGCTTAGTTGGGACAGGGGGGGTCGAGCAGTACTTC. Translated, it gives CASSLVGTGGVEQYF. The chain carries TRBV7-9 and TRBJ2-7; 11 bases align to TRBD1. V shed 1 base and J 6 bases; nucleotides not matched to a gene: 5. Looked up from germline, CDR1 is SEHNR and CDR2 is FQNEAQ (reference sequence). This CDR3 is 15 amino acids long.

This chain connects TRBV7-8 to TRBJ2-3, with TRBD2 identical over 11 bases. Germline CDR1 is SGHVS and CDR2 is FQNEAQ. V shed 5 bases and J 4 bases; nucleotides not matched to a gene: 8. This CDR3 is 16 amino acids long. This CDR3 reads CASSPLAGGMPDTQYF. CDR3 DNA sequence: TGTGCCAGCAGCCCCCTAGCGGGGGGTATGCCAGATACGCAGTATTTT.

This clone is a singleton in its sample. The genes are TRBV18 and TRBJ1-3, with TRBD1 matching over 7 bases. Germline CDR1 reads KGHSH; CDR2 reads LQKENI. This CDR3 is built from 15 residues. V was clipped by 1 base and J by 0 bases; unmatched bases: 0. CDR3 residues: CASSPRDSSGNTIYF. CDR3 sequence (DNA): TGTGCCAGCTCACCACGGGACAGCTCTGGAAACACCATATATTTT.

V is TRBV5-5 and J is TRBJ2-7; 7 nucleotides line up with TRBD1. The CDR3 loop spans 17 amino acids. Per germline, CDR1 SGHKS and CDR2 YYEKEE (reference sequence). The V gene end was trimmed by 4 bases and the J gene end by 0 bases; junction bases not matched to a gene: 13. CDR3: CASSRDRVIDDSYEQYF. The DNA for the CDR3 is TGTGCCAGCAGCCGCGACAGGGTAATTGACGACTCCTACGAGCAGTACTTC. Looking up the rest from reference TRBV5-5 and TRBJ2-7 gives the full variable domain: DAGVTQSPTHLIKTRGQQVTLRCSPISGHKSVSWYQQVLGQGPQFIFQYYEKEERGRGNFPDRFSARQFPNYSSELNVNALLLGDSALYLCASSRDRVIDDSYEQYFGPGTRLTVT.

The chain recombines TRBV27 with TRBJ2-3, with 8 nucleotides matching TRBD1. Trimming removed 6 bases from V and 1 base from J; junction bases left unmatched: 9. From germline, CDR1 is MNHEY and CDR2 SMNVEV (reference sequence). The CDR3 length is 16 residues. CDR3 sequence: CASRARRGLGTDTQYF. Written as DNA, the CDR3 is TGTGCCAGCAGGGCCCGCAGGGGGCTGGGCACAGATACGCAGTATTTT.

V is TRBV19 and J is TRBJ1-1, with a tentative D call TRBD1 (5 bases). The CDR3 totals 13 residues. Per germline, CDR1 LNHDA and CDR2 SQIVND (reference sequence). The V and J ends lost 10 bases and 1 base respectively, with 13 bases between them. CDR3 bases: TGTGCCACCAGAGACAGATCGAACACTGAAGCTTTCTTT. The encoded protein is CATRDRSNTEAFF.

This chain connects TRBV19 to TRBJ2-7; the match to TRBD1 covers 8 bases. The V gene's germline CDR1 is LNHDA and CDR2 SQIVND (reference sequence). The V segment lost 5 bases and the J segment 5 bases; nucleotides outside the gene matches: 14. The CDR3 loop spans 16 amino acids. CDR3 DNA sequence: TGTGCCAGTAGTGATTCTACAGGGGGGCGTTGGGACGAGCAGTACTTC. Encoded protein: CASSDSTGGRWDEQYF.

This chain connects TRBV7-9 to TRBJ2-7; a possible D gene is TRBD2 (5 bases). V lost 3 bases and J 5 bases, leaving 11 bases between the germline ends. Germline V gene lookup returns CDR1 SEHNR and CDR2 FQNEAQ (reference sequence). The CDR3 length is 13 residues. CDR3 sequence: CASSFTGNHEQYF. The CDR3, as DNA: TGTGCCAGCAGCTTCACGGGGAACCACGAGCAGTACTTC.

This chain uses TRBV4-2 with TRBJ1-5, with 8 bases fitting TRBD1. The CDR3 is 16 amino acids. Germline trimming cut 3 bases from V and 6 bases from J; bases unmatched to any gene: 10. Looked up from germline, CDR1 is LGHNA and CDR2 is YNFKEQ. The CDR3 loop reads CASSHSDRDLGQPQHF. The CDR3 coding sequence is TGTGCCAGCAGCCACTCGGACAGGGATCTTGGTCAGCCCCAGCATTTT.

DNA of the CDR3: TGCAGCGTTCTAAAACGACAGACTGGAAACACCATATATTTT. This encodes CSVLKRQTGNTIYF. The chain recombines TRBV29-1 with TRBJ1-3; possibly TRBD1 for D (5 bases). Trimming left V 5 bases short and J 2 bases short, with 13 bases between. The germline CDR1 and CDR2 sequences are SQVTM and ANQGSEA. This CDR3 contains 14 residues.

The rearrangement uses TRBV15 and TRBJ2-1; no definite D call. The V end lost 1 base, the J end lost 10 bases, and 8 bases lay between the germline ends. Germline assignment: CDR1 LNHNV and CDR2 YYDKDF (reference sequence). This CDR3 is 12 amino acids long. The CDR3 loop is CATSRASAEQFF. The CDR3 DNA follows: TGTGCCACCAGCAGAGCCTCCGCGGAGCAGTTCTTC.

V and J are TRBV9 and TRBJ2-2; D gene ambiguous. Germline V gives CDR1 SGDLS, CDR2 YYNGEE. The V and J ends lost 6 bases and 4 bases respectively, with 10 bases between them. CDR3 size: 13 residues. CDR3 region: CASTAISTGELFF. The CDR3 DNA reads TGTGCCAGCACCGCCATTAGCACCGGGGAGCTGTTTTTT.

This clone showed up just once. The rearrangement uses TRBV7-2 and TRBJ2-1; tentative D call: TRBD2 (7 bases). The V gene lost 0 bases and the J gene lost 9 bases, with 15 bases spanning the gap. Germline V gene lookup returns CDR1 SGHTA and CDR2 FQGNSA. The CDR3 loop spans 15 amino acids. In DNA form, the CDR3 reads TGTGCCAGCAGCTTAGCGGGGGGGCCTACTATTGAGCAGTTCTTC. It translates to CASSLAGGPTIEQFF.

The rearrangement uses TRBV5-6 and TRBJ2-7, with 10 bases aligning to TRBD1. The germline V gene encodes CDR1 SGHDT and CDR2 YYEEEE. This CDR3 contains 14 residues. The junction had 4 bases not matched to a gene; V was cut back by 4 bases and J by 3 bases. CDR3: CASSRDRGGYEQYF. The CDR3 nucleotides are TGTGCCAGCAGCCGGGACAGGGGAGGCTACGAGCAGTACTTC.

V and J are TRBV2 and TRBJ1-4, with a tentative D call TRBD1 (5 bases). Germline CDR1 SNHLY, CDR2 FYNNEI. The CDR3 length is 13 residues. V was pared by 4 bases and J by 6 bases, with 9 bases between. DNA of the CDR3: TGTGCCAGCAGTGGGGGCAGAGATGAAAAACTGTTTTTT. Residues: CASSGGRDEKLFF.

V and J are TRBV13 and TRBJ2-5; D possibly corresponds to TRBD2 (5 bases). V was pared by 3 bases and J by 2 bases, with 10 bases between. The germline gives CDR1 PRHDT, CDR2 FYEKMQ (reference sequence). The length of the CDR3 is 14 residues. CDR3 residues: CASSFGSGQETQYF. For the CDR3, the DNA is TGTGCCAGCAGCTTCGGGTCGGGGCAAGAGACCCAGTACTTC.

This chain links TRBV18 with TRBJ1-1; no clear D. Looked up from germline, CDR1 is KGHSH and CDR2 is LQKENI. V was clipped by 3 bases and J by 3 bases, with 5 bases between them. This CDR3 comprises 12 residues. DNA of the CDR3: TGTGCCAGCTCACCCAGTGACACTGAAGCTTTCTTT. Its protein is CASSPSDTEAFF.

The chain has TRBV2 and TRBJ1-1; D gene uncertain. The CDR3 covers 12 residues. From germline, CDR1 is SNHLY and CDR2 FYNNEI. The V gene lost 8 bases and the J gene lost 0 bases, with 7 bases spanning the gap. Written as DNA, the CDR3 is TGTGCCAGCGTCCGTCTGAACACTGAAGCTTTCTTT. Translation gives CASVRLNTEAFF.

This chain links TRBV5-1 with TRBJ2-1; no firm D call. This CDR3 contains 14 residues. Between the trimmed V and J ends, which lost 0 bases and 6 bases, there was a span of 10 bases. Germline V lookup: CDR1 SGHRS, CDR2 YFSETQ. CDR3 amino acids: CASSLGAQTNEQFF. The DNA of the CDR3 is TGCGCCAGCAGCTTGGGGGCCCAGACCAATGAGCAGTTCTTC.

V usage is TRBV5-1 and J usage is TRBJ1-1, with D perhaps matching TRBD1 (5 bases). This CDR3 is built from 15 residues. Germline assignment: CDR1 SGHRS and CDR2 YFSETQ. V lost 4 bases and J 2 bases, leaving 15 bases between the germline ends. CDR3 sequence (DNA): TGCGCCAGCAGCCCGGCGGGGGTTCACAACACTGAAGCTTTCTTT. Translated, it gives CASSPAGVHNTEAFF.